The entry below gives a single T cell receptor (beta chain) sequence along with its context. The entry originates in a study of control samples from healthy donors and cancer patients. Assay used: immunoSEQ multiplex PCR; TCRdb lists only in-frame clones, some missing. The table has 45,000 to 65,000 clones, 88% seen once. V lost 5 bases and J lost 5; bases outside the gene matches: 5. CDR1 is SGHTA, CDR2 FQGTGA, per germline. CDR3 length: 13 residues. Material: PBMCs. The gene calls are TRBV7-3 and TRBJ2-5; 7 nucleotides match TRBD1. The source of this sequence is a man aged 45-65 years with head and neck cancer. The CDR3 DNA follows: TGTGCCAGCAGCCAGACAGGGATGGAGACCCAGTACTTC. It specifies CASSQTGMETQYF. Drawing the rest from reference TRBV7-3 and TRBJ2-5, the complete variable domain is GAGVSQTPSNKVTEKGKYVELRCDPISGHTALYWYRQSLGQGPEFLIYFQGTGAADDSGLPNDRFFAVRPEGSVSTLKIQRTERGDSAVYLCASSQTGMETQYFGPGTRLLVL.